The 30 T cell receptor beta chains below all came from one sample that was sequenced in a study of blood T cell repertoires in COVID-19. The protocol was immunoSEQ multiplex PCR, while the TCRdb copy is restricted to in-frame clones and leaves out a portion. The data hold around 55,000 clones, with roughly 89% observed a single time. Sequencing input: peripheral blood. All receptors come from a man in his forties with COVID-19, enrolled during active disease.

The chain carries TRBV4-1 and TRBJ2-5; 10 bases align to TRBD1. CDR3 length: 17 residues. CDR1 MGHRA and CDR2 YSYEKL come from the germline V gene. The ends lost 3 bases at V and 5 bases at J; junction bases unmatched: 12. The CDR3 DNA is TGCGCCAGCAGCCACGGCACACTGACAGGGGGCGAGGAGACCCAGTACTTC. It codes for CASSHGTLTGGEETQYF.

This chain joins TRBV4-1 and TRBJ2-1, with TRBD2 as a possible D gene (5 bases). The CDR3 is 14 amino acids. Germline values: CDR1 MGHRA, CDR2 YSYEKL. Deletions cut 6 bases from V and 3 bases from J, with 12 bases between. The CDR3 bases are TGCGCCAGCAGTTACACCGGGGTCTACAATGAGCAGTTCTTC. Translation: CASSYTGVYNEQFF.

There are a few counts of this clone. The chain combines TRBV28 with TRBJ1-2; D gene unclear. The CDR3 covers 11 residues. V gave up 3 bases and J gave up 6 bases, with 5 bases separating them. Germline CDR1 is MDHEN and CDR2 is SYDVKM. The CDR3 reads CASSFRDGYTF. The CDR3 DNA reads TGTGCCAGCAGTTTTCGGGATGGCTACACCTTC.

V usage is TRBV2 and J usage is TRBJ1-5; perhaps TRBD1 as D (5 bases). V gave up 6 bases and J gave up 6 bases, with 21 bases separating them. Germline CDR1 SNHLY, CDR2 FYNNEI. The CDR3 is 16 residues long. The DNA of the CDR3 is TGTGCCAGCAGCCCTCCGGGCCTTCAAAGGGGTCAGCCCCAGCATTTT. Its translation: CASSPPGLQRGQPQHF.

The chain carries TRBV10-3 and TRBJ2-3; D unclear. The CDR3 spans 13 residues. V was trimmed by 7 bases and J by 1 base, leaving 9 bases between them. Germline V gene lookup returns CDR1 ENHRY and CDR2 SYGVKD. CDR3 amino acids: CAITPRRTDTQYF. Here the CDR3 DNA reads TGTGCCATCACCCCGCGTCGCACAGATACGCAGTATTTT.

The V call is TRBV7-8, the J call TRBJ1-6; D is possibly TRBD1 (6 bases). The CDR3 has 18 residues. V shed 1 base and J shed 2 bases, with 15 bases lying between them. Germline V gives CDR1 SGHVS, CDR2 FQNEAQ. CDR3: CASSLEPRQAAYNSPLHF. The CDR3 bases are TGTGCCAGCAGCTTAGAACCCAGACAGGCCGCCTATAATTCACCCCTCCACTTT.

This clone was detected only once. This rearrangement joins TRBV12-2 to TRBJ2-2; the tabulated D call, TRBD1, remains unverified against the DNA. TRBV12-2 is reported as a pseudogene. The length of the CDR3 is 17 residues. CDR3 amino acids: CASRLACTGPNTGELFF. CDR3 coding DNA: TGTGCAAGTCGCTTAGCTTGTACAGGCCCGAACACCGGGGAGCTGTTTTTT.

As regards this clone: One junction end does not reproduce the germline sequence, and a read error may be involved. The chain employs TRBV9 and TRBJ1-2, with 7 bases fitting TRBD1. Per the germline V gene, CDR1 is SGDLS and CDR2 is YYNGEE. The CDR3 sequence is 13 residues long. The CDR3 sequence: CASSPGLPGTARF. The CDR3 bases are TGTGCCAGCAGCCCTGGATTGCCCGGGACAGCACGCTTC. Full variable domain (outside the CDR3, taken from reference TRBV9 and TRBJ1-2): DSGVTQTPKHLITATGQRVTLRCSPRSGDLSVYWYQQSLDQGLQFLIQYYNGEERAKGNILERFSAQQFPDLHSELNLSSLELGDSALYFCASSPGLPGTARFGSGTRLTVV.

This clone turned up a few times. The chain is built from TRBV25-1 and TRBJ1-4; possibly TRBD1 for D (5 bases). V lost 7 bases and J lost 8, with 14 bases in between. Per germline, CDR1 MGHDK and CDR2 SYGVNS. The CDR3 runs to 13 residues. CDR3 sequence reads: CASMGRAGEKLFF. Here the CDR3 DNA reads TGTGCCAGCATGGGCAGGGCAGGGGAAAAACTGTTTTTT.

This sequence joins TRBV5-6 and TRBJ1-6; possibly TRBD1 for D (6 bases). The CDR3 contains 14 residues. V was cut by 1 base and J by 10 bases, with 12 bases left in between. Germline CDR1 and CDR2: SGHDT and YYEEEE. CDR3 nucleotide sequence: TGTGCCAGCAGCTTGACAGGGACGGAGTCACCCCTCCACTTT. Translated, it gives CASSLTGTESPLHF.

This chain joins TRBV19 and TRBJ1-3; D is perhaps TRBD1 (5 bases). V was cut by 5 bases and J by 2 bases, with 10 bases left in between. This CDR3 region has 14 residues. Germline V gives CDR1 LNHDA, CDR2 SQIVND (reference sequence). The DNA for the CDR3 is TGTGCCAGTAGTGGTTCAGGGCCTGGAAACACCATATATTTT. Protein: CASSGSGPGNTIYF. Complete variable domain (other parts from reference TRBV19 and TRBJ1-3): DGGITQSPKYLFRKEGQNVTLSCEQNLNHDAMYWYRQDPGQGLRLIYYSQIVNDFQKGDIAEGYSVSREKKESFPLTVTSAQKNPTAFYLCASSGSGPGNTIYFGEGSWLTVV.

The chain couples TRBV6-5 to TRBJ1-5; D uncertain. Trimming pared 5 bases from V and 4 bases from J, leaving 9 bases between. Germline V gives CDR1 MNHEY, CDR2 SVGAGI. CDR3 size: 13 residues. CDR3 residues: CASSPLSNQPQHF. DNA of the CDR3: TGTGCCAGCAGTCCCCTCAGTAATCAGCCCCAGCATTTT.

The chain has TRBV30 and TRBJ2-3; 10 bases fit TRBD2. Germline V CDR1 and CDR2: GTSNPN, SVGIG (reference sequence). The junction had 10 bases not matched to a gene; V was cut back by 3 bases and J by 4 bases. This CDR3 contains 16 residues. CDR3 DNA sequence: TGTGCCTGGAGGCGACTTTGGCTAGCGGGAGCAGATACGCAGTATTTT. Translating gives CAWRRLWLAGADTQYF.

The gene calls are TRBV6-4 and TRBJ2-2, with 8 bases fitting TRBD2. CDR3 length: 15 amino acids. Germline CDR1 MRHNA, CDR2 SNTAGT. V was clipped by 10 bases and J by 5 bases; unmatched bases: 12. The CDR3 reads CATQREAGVTGELFF. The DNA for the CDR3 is TGTGCCACCCAACGAGAAGCGGGGGTTACCGGGGAGCTGTTTTTT.

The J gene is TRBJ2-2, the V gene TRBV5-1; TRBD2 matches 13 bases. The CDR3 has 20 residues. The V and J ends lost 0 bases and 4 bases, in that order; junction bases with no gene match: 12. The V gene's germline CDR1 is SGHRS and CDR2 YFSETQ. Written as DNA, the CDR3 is TGCGCCAGCAGCTTGGCCCACGGCTGGACTAGCGGGGGAAGCACCGGGGAGCTGTTTTTT. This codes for CASSLAHGWTSGGSTGELFF.

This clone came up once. CDR3 nucleotide sequence: TGTGCCTGGAACCCAGGGGCCAAAAACATTCAGTACTTC. Amino acids: CAWNPGAKNIQYF. This sequence joins TRBV30 and TRBJ2-4; tentative D call: TRBD1 (5 bases). The CDR3 covers 13 residues. Germline CDR1 reads GTSNPN; CDR2 reads SVGIG (reference sequence). Trimming removed 4 bases from V and 1 base from J, with 8 bases in between.

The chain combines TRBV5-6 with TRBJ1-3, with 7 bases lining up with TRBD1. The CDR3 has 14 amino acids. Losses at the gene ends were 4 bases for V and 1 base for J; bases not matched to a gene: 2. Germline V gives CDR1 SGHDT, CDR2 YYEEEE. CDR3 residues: CASSEQGSGNTIYF. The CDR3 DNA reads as TGTGCCAGCAGCGAACAGGGGTCTGGAAACACCATATATTTT.

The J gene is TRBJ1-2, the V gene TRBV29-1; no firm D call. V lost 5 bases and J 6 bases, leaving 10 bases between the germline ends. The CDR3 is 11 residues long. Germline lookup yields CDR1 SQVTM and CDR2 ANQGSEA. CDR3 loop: CSVFWSDGYTF. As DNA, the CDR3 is TGCAGCGTTTTCTGGTCAGATGGCTACACCTTC.

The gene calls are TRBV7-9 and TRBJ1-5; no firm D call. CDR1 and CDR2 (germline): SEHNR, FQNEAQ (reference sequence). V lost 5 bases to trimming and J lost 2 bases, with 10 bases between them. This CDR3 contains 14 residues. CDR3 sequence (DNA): TGTGCCAGCAGCGGAGGGTCGGGCAATCAGCCCCAGCATTTT. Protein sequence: CASSGGSGNQPQHF.

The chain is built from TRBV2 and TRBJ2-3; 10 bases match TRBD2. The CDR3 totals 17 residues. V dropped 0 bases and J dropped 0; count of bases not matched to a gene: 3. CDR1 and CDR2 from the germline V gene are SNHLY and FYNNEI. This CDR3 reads CASSEALTSGSTDTQYF. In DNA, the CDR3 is TGTGCCAGCAGTGAAGCACTGACTAGCGGGAGCACAGATACGCAGTATTTT. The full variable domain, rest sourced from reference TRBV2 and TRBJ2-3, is EPEVTQTPSHQVTQMGQEVILRCVPISNHLYFYWYRQILGQKVEFLVSFYNNEISEKSEIFDDQFSVERPDGSNFTLKIRSTKLEDSAMYFCASSEALTSGSTDTQYFGPGTRLTVL.

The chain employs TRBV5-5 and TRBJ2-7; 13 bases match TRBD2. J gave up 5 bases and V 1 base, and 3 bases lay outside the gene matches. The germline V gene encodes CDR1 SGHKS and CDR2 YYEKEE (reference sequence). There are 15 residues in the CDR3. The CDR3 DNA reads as TGTGCCAGCAGCTTGAATGGACTAGCGGGAGACGAGCAGTACTTC. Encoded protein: CASSLNGLAGDEQYF.

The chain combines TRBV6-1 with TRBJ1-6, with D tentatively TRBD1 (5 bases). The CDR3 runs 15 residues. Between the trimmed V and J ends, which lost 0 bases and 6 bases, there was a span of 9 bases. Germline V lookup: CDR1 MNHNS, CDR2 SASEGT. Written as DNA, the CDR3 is TGTGCCAGCAGTGAAGCGCGACAGTCTAATTCACCCCTCCACTTT. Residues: CASSEARQSNSPLHF.

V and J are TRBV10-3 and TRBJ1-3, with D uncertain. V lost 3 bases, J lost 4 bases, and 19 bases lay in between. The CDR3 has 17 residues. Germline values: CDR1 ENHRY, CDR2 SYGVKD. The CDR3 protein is CAISESRGLNKGNTIYF. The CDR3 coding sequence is TGTGCCATCAGTGAATCAAGAGGTCTAAACAAGGGAAACACCATATATTTT.

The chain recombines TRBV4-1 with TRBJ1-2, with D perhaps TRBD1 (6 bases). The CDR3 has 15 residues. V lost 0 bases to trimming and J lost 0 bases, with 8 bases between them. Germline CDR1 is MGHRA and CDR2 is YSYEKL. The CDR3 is CASSQDWTANYGYTF. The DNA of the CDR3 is TGCGCCAGCAGCCAAGATTGGACAGCTAACTATGGCTACACCTTC.

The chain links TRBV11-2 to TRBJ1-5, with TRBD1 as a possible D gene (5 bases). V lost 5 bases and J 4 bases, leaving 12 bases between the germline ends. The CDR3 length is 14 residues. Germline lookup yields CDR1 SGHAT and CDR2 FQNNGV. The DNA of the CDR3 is TGTGCCAGCAGCCAGGAAGGGGAAAATCAGCCCCAGCATTTT. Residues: CASSQEGENQPQHF.

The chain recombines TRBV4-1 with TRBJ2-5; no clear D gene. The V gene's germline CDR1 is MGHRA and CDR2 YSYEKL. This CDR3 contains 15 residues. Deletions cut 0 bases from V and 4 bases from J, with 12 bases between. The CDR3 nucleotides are TGCGCCAGCAGCCAAGAGGGCACTCTAAGAGAGACCCAGTACTTC. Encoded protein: CASSQEGTLRETQYF.

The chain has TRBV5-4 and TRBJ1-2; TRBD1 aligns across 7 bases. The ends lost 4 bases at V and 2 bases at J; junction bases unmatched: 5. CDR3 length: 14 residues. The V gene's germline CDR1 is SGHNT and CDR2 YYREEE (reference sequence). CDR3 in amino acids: CASSRGTVNYGYTF. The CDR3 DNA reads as TGTGCCAGCAGCCGGGGGACAGTCAACTATGGCTACACCTTC.

The DNA for the CDR3 is TGCAGTGCTAGTACGGCAGGCCTACTCACCCTCCACTTT. This translates into CSASTAGLLTLHF. The chain couples TRBV20-1 to TRBJ1-6, with D unresolved. Germline V gene lookup returns CDR1 DFQATT and CDR2 SNEGSKA (reference sequence). This CDR3 has 13 residues. Trimming shortened V by 3 bases and J by 14 bases, and 17 bases separated the two germline ends.

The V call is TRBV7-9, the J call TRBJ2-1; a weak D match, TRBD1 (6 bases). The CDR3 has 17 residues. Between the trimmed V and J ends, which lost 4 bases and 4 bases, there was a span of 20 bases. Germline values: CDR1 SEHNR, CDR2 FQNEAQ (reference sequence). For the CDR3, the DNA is TGTGCCAGCAGCTCGCCCCCAGGGGCAGGGGAATACAATGAGCAGTTCTTC. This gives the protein CASSSPPGAGEYNEQFF. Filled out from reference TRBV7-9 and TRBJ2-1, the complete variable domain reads DTGVSQNPRHKITKRGQNVTFRCDPISEHNRLYWYRQTLGQGPEFLTYFQNEAQLEKSRLLSDRFSAERPKGSFSTLEIQRTEQGDSAMYLCASSSPPGAGEYNEQFFGPGTRLTVL.

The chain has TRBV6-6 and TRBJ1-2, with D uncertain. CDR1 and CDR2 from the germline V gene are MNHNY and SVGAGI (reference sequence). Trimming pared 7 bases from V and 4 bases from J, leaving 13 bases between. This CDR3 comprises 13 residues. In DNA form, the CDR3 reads TGTGCCAGCACCGGGGAGATGACCTATGGCTACACCTTC. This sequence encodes CASTGEMTYGYTF.